Only a few counts were recorded for the clone carrying this T cell receptor beta chain. The antigen remains unidentified. Treatment: approximately nine-day PBMC culture with coronavirus spike peptide pools or control peptides (ViraFEST assay). Gathering of the CD4+ T cells, from the unexposed donor, took place before the COVID-19 pandemic (2011-2018). This entry belongs to a study of vaccination and CD4 T cells after COVID-19. The V segment lost 5 bases and the J segment 9 bases; nucleotides outside the gene matches: 3. CDR1 and CDR2 (germline): SNHLY, FYNNEI. The CDR3 contains 14 residues. The assay that was used to sequence DNA from cultured CD4+ T cells was the Oncomine TCR Beta short-read assay. Cultured CD4+ T cells were the source of extracted genomic DNA. From the PCR reads, TCRdb called clonotypes with MiXCR, one entry per CDR3 protein. The sample contains some 11,000 distinct CDR3 sequences, about 29% of which appear only once.

Sequencing was performed on CD4+ T cells from blood, cultured in vitro. This sequence was found in a human donor in good health. V is TRBV2 and J is TRBJ1-6; 11 positions match TRBD1. DNA for the CDR3: TGTGCCAGCAGTCCGGGACAGGGGGGTTCACCCCTCCACTTT. Amino acid sequence: CASSPGQGGSPLHF. The variable domain in full, completed from reference TRBV2 and TRBJ1-6, reads EPEVTQTPSHQVTQMGQEVILRCVPISNHLYFYWYRQILGQKVEFLVSFYNNEISEKSEIFDDQFSVERPDGSNFTLKIRSTKLEDSAMYFCASSPGQGGSPLHFGNGTRLTVT.